This T cell receptor beta chain originates from a study of cytomegalovirus exposure and HLA in healthy donors. Study overall: T cells numbering about 200 million yielded 90 million to 140 million unique TCR beta sequences in an earlier analysis. Study-level points and caveats: Some highly shared sequence variants likely arose as a pipeline artifact. With further analysis later on, most CMV-associated TCR beta chains appeared HLA-restricted. An apparent linkage of common viral pathogens to several of the most significant clusters emerged in a later analysis.

The PCR used 60 Vbeta and 13 Jbeta primers. Clones were sequenced by immunoSEQ multiplex PCR, and TCRdb holds only the in-frame ones, with some missing. The listing records tens of thousands of clones. Germline CDR1 SGHNT, CDR2 YYREEE (reference sequence). The ends were cut back, 0 bases at V and 1 base at J, with 13 bases in the middle. This CDR3 region has 16 residues. As for this clone: Its cognate antigen is unknown.

The V gene is TRBV5-4, the J gene TRBJ2-5; D not certain. The clonotype originates from a woman aged 55-75 years in good health and CMV-seronegative. The sample was PBMCs. DNA of the CDR3: TGTGCCAGCAGCTTGGGTTCGACTCGGTTCCAAGAGACCCAGTACTTC. Amino acid sequence: CASSLGSTRFQETQYF.